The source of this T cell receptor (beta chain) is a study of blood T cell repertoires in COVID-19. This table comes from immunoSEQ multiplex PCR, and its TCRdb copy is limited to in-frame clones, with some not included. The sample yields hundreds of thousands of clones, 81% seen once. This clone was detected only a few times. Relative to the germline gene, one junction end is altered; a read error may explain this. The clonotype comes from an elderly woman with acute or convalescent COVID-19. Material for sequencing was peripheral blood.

The CDR3 DNA sequence: TGTGCCAGCAACTTACGGGGGACTAGTGAGACCCAGTACTTC. Amino acids: CASNLRGTSETQYF. The genes are TRBV7-2 and TRBJ2-5; 8 positions agree with TRBD2. Germline-derived CDR1 and CDR2 are SGHTA and FQGNSA. CDR3 length: 14 residues. Filled out from reference TRBV7-2 and TRBJ2-5, the complete variable domain reads GAGVSQSPSNKVTEKGKDVELRCDPISGHTALYWYRQSLGQGLEFLIYFQGNSAPDKSGLPSDRFSAERTGGSVSTLTIQRTQQEDSAVYLCASNLRGTSETQYFGPGTRLLVL.